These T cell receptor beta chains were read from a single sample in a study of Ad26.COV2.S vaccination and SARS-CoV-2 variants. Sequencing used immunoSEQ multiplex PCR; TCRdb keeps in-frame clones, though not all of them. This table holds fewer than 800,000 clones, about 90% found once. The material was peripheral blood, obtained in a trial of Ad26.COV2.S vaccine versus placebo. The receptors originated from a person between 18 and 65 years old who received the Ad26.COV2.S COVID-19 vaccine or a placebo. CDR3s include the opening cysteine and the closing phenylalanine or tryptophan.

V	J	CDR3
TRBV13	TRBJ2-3	CASSLDKGDTQYF
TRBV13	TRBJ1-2	CASSRQQGRWYTF
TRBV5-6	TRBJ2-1	CASSLGSYNEQFF
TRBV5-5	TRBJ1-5	CASSLVVFGNQPQHF
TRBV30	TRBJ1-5	CAWSVPGNQPQHF
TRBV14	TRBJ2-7	CASSRQSLYEQYF
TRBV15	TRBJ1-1	CATSRVNTEAFF
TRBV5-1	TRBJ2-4	CASSSQGGKNIQYF
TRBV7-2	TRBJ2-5	CASSLSLPGETQYF
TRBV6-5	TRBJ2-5	CASKRAGGGETQYF
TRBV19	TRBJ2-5	CASSIEAGQETQYF
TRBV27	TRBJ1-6	CASSRQGSTYNSPLHF
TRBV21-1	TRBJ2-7	CASNLPSYEQYF
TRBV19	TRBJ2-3	CASSRGRGPSTDTQYF
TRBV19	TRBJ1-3	CASSTGATGNTIYF
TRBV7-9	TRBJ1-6	CASSLFGVRSLHF
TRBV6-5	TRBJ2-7	CASSYSQGASYEQYF
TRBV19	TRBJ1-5	CASSIGAPTGGSNQPQHF
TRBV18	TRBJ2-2	CASSPWPLAGNTGELFF
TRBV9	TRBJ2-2	CASSVELAIGELFF
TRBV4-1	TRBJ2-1	CASRIYPGTGHNEQFF
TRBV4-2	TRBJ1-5	CASSQEQNQPQHF
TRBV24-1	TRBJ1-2	CATSGTPTQDGYGYTF
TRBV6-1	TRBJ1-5	CASSEALSGQPQHF
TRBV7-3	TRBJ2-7	CASSPGQGPYEQYF
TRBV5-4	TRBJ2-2	CVSSPGQGNTGELFF
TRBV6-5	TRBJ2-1	CASSLIRGNEQFF
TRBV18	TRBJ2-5	CASSATSGEETQYF
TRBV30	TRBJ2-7	CAWARDSSYEQYF
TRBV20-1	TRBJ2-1	CSAGGPNEQFF
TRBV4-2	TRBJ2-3	CASSQVGGPSGADTQYF
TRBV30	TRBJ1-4	CAWTGQGGEKLFF
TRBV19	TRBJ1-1	CASSLGQGRGTEAFF